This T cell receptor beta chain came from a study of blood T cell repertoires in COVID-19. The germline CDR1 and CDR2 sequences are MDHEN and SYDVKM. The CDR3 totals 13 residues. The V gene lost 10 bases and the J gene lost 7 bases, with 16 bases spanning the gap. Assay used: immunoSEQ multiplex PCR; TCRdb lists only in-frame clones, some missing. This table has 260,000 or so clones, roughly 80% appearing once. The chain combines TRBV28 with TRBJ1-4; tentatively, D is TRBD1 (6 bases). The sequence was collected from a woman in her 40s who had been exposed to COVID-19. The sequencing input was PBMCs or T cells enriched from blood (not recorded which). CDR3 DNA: TGTGCCACCACCGAGGGGGTCGGTGAAAAACTGTTTTTT. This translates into CATTEGVGEKLFF.